This is a list of T cell receptor beta chains from one sample in a study of Ad26.COV2.S vaccination and SARS-CoV-2 variants. Produced via immunoSEQ multiplex PCR; TCRdb's table is partial and in-frame only. Among about 480,000 clones, 70% to 90% were seen once, and the ten largest hold about 13%. Sequencing was performed on peripheral blood, taken in a trial of Ad26.COV2.S vaccine versus placebo. These receptors originate from a person between 18 and 59 years old who received the Ad26.COV2.S COVID-19 vaccine or a placebo. Both conserved end residues are part of each CDR3. The D gene is left open where the match is weak. Clone size is not always given. Where it is, it says once, few, many or a class for expanded clones.

d_call	cdr3_length	v_call	j_call	clone_size	cdr3_nt	cdr3_aa
TRBD1	15	TRBV5-6	TRBJ1-6	NA	TGTGCCAGCAGCACGAGACAGGGGCGATTTTCACCCCTCCACTTT	CASSTRQGRFSPLHF
TRBD2	14	TRBV27	TRBJ2-1	NA	TGTGCCAGCACTCGGACTAGCGGGAACTTTGAGCAGTTCTTC	CASTRTSGNFEQFF
NA	11	TRBV29-1	TRBJ1-2	NA	TGCAGCGTTGTGGTGGGAAACGGCTACACCTTC	CSVVVGNGYTF
NA	16	TRBV5-6	TRBJ2-5	NA	TGTGCCAGCAGCTTAGTATGGGCAGGAGCTCAAGAGACCCAGTACTTC	CASSLVWAGAQETQYF
NA	13	TRBV4-1	TRBJ2-7	once	TGCGCCAGCAGCCAAGGCCCGGGGGTCGAGCAGTACTTC	CASSQGPGVEQYF
TRBD2	12	TRBV5-1	TRBJ2-1	NA	TGCGCCAGCAGCCCCAAGCGGGAGGCTGAGTTCTTC	CASSPKREAEFF
NA	13	TRBV28	TRBJ2-2	NA	TGTGCCAGCAGTTTGGGGGGCGCCGGGGAGCTGTTTTTT	CASSLGGAGELFF
NA	15	TRBV7-2	TRBJ2-7	NA	TGTGCCAGCAGCGTCGCGGGGGCGAGTGACTACGAGCAGTACTTC	CASSVAGASDYEQYF
NA	13	TRBV2	TRBJ2-7	NA	TGTGCCAGCAGTCTCACAGCCTGGGGCGAGCAGTACTTC	CASSLTAWGEQYF
TRBD1	15	TRBV19	TRBJ1-6	NA	TGTGCCAGTAGTCCGAGACAGGGATATAATTCACCCCTCCACTTT	CASSPRQGYNSPLHF
NA	17	TRBV14	TRBJ2-5	NA	TGTGCCAGCAGCCACCCCCCAAGGCGTAGCAGAGAAGAGACCCAGTACTTC	CASSHPPRRSREETQYF
NA	14	TRBV4-3	TRBJ2-6	NA	TGCGCCAGCAGTCCAAGTTCCGGGGCCAACGTCCTGACTTTC	CASSPSSGANVLTF
NA	13	TRBV7-3	TRBJ2-2	NA	TGTGCCAGCAGCTTAAACCATGGCGGGGAGCTGTTTTTT	CASSLNHGGELFF
TRBD2	15	TRBV11-3	TRBJ2-3	NA	TGTGCCAGCAGCCCCAGCCGGGGGGGCGGGGATACGCAGTATTTT	CASSPSRGGGDTQYF
NA	15	TRBV7-9	TRBJ2-1	once	TGTGCCAGCAGCTTTTCCTCGGCAGGCGACAATGAGCAGTTCTTC	CASSFSSAGDNEQFF
NA	11	TRBV9	TRBJ1-2	NA	TGTGCCAGCTCTGGCAGACGCGGCTACACCTTC	CASSGRRGYTF
TRBD1	13	TRBV5-1	TRBJ1-2	NA	TGCGCCAGCAGACCCGGGACAGAGGCTACCTACACCTTC	CASRPGTEATYTF
NA	16	TRBV7-9	TRBJ2-2	many	TGTGCCAGCAGACAACAGGGCATAGTCAACACCGGGGAGCTGTTTTTT	CASRQQGIVNTGELFF
NA	16	TRBV29-1	TRBJ2-3	NA	TGCAGCGTTGAAGATGGGGGGAGAAGGAACACAGATACGCAGTATTTT	CSVEDGGRRNTDTQYF
TRBD1	14	TRBV27	TRBJ2-4	NA	TGTGCCAGCGGACCACCCGACAGGGTAGGCATTCAGTACTTC	CASGPPDRVGIQYF
NA	15	TRBV6-2/TRBV6-3	TRBJ1-3	NA	TGTGCCAGCAGCAACGGACAGCACTCTGGAAACACCATATATTTT	CASSNGQHSGNTIYF
TRBD2	16	TRBV5-4	TRBJ2-1	once	TGTGCCAGCAGCACCCGGACTAGCGGGAGTTCTAATGAGCAGTTCTTC	CASSTRTSGSSNEQFF
NA	15	TRBV27	TRBJ1-5	NA	TGTGCCAGCAGTCCCCAACAGGGAGGCAATCAGCCCCAGCATTTT	CASSPQQGGNQPQHF
NA	12	TRBV6-2/TRBV6-3	TRBJ2-1	NA	TGTGCCAGCAGTTACCGGGACAATGAGCAGTTCTTC	CASSYRDNEQFF
NA	13	TRBV9	TRBJ1-5	once	TGTGCCAGCAGCCGGGGTCCGTTTGACCCCCAGCATTTT	CASSRGPFDPQHF
TRBD1	15	TRBV10-3	TRBJ2-1	NA	TGTGCCATCAGTGGGATCACAGGGGGCTCGAATGAGCAGTTCTTC	CAISGITGGSNEQFF
NA	14	TRBV6-2/TRBV6-3	TRBJ2-7	NA	TGTGCCAGCAGTTTCCCCAGCTTCGGGGTCGAGCAGTACTTC	CASSFPSFGVEQYF
NA	11	TRBV20-1	TRBJ2-3	NA	TGCAGTGCTAGCGGTACAGATACGCAGTATTTT	CSASGTDTQYF
TRBD2	17	TRBV9	TRBJ2-2	NA	TGTGCCAGCAGCGTAGCTGACTGGCTAGCGGGGGCCGGGGAGCTGTTTTTT	CASSVADWLAGAGELFF
TRBD1	16	TRBV5-1	TRBJ1-6	NA	TGCGCCAGCAGCTTGGACTCGGGACAGGGGGGTTCACCCCTCCACTTT	CASSLDSGQGGSPLHF
TRBD1	15	TRBV7-2	TRBJ2-2	NA	TGTGCCAGCAGCTTTGACAGGGGAAACACCGGGGAGCTGTTTTTT	CASSFDRGNTGELFF
TRBD2	13	TRBV30	TRBJ2-3	NA	TGTGCCTGGAGTACTCTAGCGGGTGGTACGCAGTATTTT	CAWSTLAGGTQYF
TRBD1	19	TRBV28	TRBJ1-2	NA	TGTGCCAGCAGTTTATGGGTGGGACAGGGGAGAGGAGCTAACTATGGCTACACCTTC	CASSLWVGQGRGANYGYTF
NA	13	TRBV7-2	TRBJ2-3	NA	TGTGCCAGCAGCTCCAACTTAGGGGATACGCAGTATTTT	CASSSNLGDTQYF
TRBD1	14	TRBV28	TRBJ1-6	NA	TGTGCCAGCAGTGGACAGGGCTGGAATTCACCCCTCCACTTT	CASSGQGWNSPLHF
TRBD1	16	TRBV3-1/TRBV3-2	TRBJ2-1	NA	TGTGCCAGCAGCCAGCCCCAGGGACAGGGCGGCAATGAGCAGTTCTTC	CASSQPQGQGGNEQFF
NA	12	TRBV6-2/TRBV6-3	TRBJ2-1	NA	TGTGCCAGCAGTTATTGGGGGCCAGGGCAGTTCTTC	CASSYWGPGQFF
NA	12	TRBV28	TRBJ1-1	NA	TGTGCCAGCAGCTGGGGGGGGACTGAAGCTTTCTTT	CASSWGGTEAFF
TRBD2	15	TRBV30	TRBJ2-5	NA	TGTGCCTGGAGTTCACACGGGGGGTATCGGGAGACCCAGTACTTC	CAWSSHGGYRETQYF
NA	15	TRBV19	TRBJ2-3	NA	TGTGCCAGTAGTATAGGGGTTGGAAGCACAGATACGCAGTATTTT	CASSIGVGSTDTQYF
NA	13	TRBV3-1/TRBV3-2	TRBJ2-7	NA	TGTGCCAGCAGCCAAGGTCTCCTCGGCGAGCAGTACTTC	CASSQGLLGEQYF
TRBD2	18	TRBV5-1	TRBJ2-2	NA	TGCGCCAGCAGCTTGGGACTAGCGGGAGTTCCGGGCACCGGGGAGCTGTTTTTT	CASSLGLAGVPGTGELFF
NA	14	TRBV24-1	TRBJ2-1	NA	TGTGCCACCAGTGCTGCGTGGTCCTACAATGAGCAGTTCTTC	CATSAAWSYNEQFF
NA	15	TRBV7-3	TRBJ2-2	NA	TGTGCCAGCAGCCCCACGACTAGTCACACCGGGGAGCTGTTTTTT	CASSPTTSHTGELFF